The next 27 T cell receptor beta chains were all read from a single sample in a study of T cell responses to AZD1222 COVID-19 vaccine. Sequencing was performed with immunoSEQ multiplex PCR; in TCRdb, only in-frame clones are kept and a portion is missing. The sample includes approximately 120,000 clones, less than 95% of them seen just once. The source was peripheral blood, collected on day 0 of MenACWY control vaccination. These TCRs come from an adult in good health.

CDR3 nucleotides: TGTGCCAGCAGGGGCTTGGACTATGGCTACACCTTC. It specifies CASRGLDYGYTF. The rearrangement joins TRBV4-2 to TRBJ1-2; D call uncertain. The CDR3 runs 12 residues. CDR1 and CDR2 (germline): LGHNA, YNFKEQ. Trimming pared 6 bases from V and 3 bases from J, leaving 8 bases between.

V and J are TRBV6-6 and TRBJ1-1; D unresolved. Germline V gene data show CDR1 as MNHNY and CDR2 as SVGAGI (reference sequence). V lost 6 bases, J lost 2 bases, and 7 bases lay in between. CDR3 length: 12 amino acids. As DNA, the CDR3 is TGTGCCAGCAGACGGCCTAACACTGAAGCTTTCTTT. The encoded protein is CASRRPNTEAFF.

The chain joins TRBV29-1 to TRBJ2-3, with 13 bases aligning to TRBD2. This CDR3 spans 14 amino acids. V gave up 6 bases and J gave up 4 bases; unmatched junction bases: 4. CDR1 is SQVTM, CDR2 ANQGSEA, per germline. The CDR3 sequence: CSVETSGRADTQYF. The DNA of the CDR3 is TGCAGCGTCGAAACTAGCGGGAGGGCAGATACGCAGTATTTT.

The chain recombines TRBV5-8 with TRBJ2-5; the D is unclear. The germline V and J ends were trimmed by 3 bases and 1 base, with 10 bases remaining between them. This CDR3 comprises 14 residues. The germline V gene has CDR1 SGHTS and CDR2 YDEGEE. CDR3 DNA: TGTGCCAGCAGCTCCCCAGGCTTCCAAGAGACCCAGTACTTC. Protein product: CASSSPGFQETQYF.

The chain couples TRBV7-9 to TRBJ2-1, with 7 bases aligning to TRBD2. From germline, CDR1 is SEHNR and CDR2 FQNEAQ (reference sequence). Trimming cost V 3 bases and J 6 bases; bases outside gene matches: 11. This CDR3 is built from 16 residues. CDR3 region: CASSLGVGGIGNEQFF. The CDR3 bases are TGTGCCAGCAGCTTGGGGGTCGGGGGGATCGGCAATGAGCAGTTCTTC. The whole variable domain, remainder taken from reference TRBV7-9 and TRBJ2-1, is DTGVSQNPRHKITKRGQNVTFRCDPISEHNRLYWYRQTLGQGPEFLTYFQNEAQLEKSRLLSDRFSAERPKGSFSTLEIQRTEQGDSAMYLCASSLGVGGIGNEQFFGPGTRLTVL.

The rearrangement uses TRBV29-1 and TRBJ1-1; D uncertain. The V gene lost 4 bases and the J gene lost 1 base, with 7 bases spanning the gap. The CDR3 contains 12 residues. Germline V CDR1 and CDR2: SQVTM, ANQGSEA. CDR3 region: CSVADTNTEAFF. In nucleotides, the CDR3 is TGCAGCGTTGCAGACACGAACACTGAAGCTTTCTTT.

V and J are TRBV27 and TRBJ1-2; a weak D match, TRBD1 (6 bases). V gave up 3 bases and J gave up 3 bases, with 14 bases separating them. This CDR3 has 15 residues. The germline V gene has CDR1 MNHEY and CDR2 SMNVEV (reference sequence). CDR3 nucleotide sequence: TGTGCCAGCAGTTTGGGGGGGCGCGGTCACTATGGCTACACCTTC. It translates to CASSLGGRGHYGYTF.

The chain is built from TRBV5-1 and TRBJ1-1, with TRBD1 identical over 11 bases. V shed 3 bases and J 1 base; nucleotides not matched to a gene: 2. The germline V gene has CDR1 SGHRS and CDR2 YFSETQ. The CDR3 covers 15 residues. The CDR3 loop is CASSWTGGKNTEAFF. For the CDR3, the DNA is TGCGCCAGCAGCTGGACAGGGGGCAAGAACACTGAAGCTTTCTTT.

The V gene is TRBV28, the J gene TRBJ1-1, with D possibly matching TRBD1 (5 bases). Germline CDR1 is MDHEN and CDR2 is SYDVKM. V shed 6 bases and J shed 7 bases, with 21 bases lying between them. This CDR3 comprises 15 residues. Here the CDR3 DNA reads TGTGCCAGCAGACCAGCGCATGCAGGGCGCGATGAAGCTTTCTTT. Protein sequence: CASRPAHAGRDEAFF.

This clone was detected once. The V call is TRBV28, the J call TRBJ2-1; D is unresolved. This CDR3 has 12 residues. Deletions cut 2 bases from V and 9 bases from J, with 8 bases between. CDR1 MDHEN and CDR2 SYDVKM come from the germline V gene. CDR3 bases: TGTGCCAGCAGTTTACGAGTGGGTGAGCAGTTCTTC. Its translation: CASSLRVGEQFF. Full variable domain (missing parts from reference TRBV28 and TRBJ2-1): DVKVTQSSRYLVKRTGEKVFLECVQDMDHENMFWYRQDPGLGLRLIYFSYDVKMKEKGDIPEGYSVSREKKERFSLILESASTNQTSMYLCASSLRVGEQFFGPGTRLTVL.

The gene calls are TRBV23-1 and TRBJ2-7; D not resolved. TRBV23-1 is labeled an ORF, and its function is uncertain. V lost 11 bases to trimming and J lost 2 bases, with 22 bases between them. The CDR3 loop spans 15 amino acids. This chain's CDR3 is CADSPPRRIPYEQYV. CDR3 sequence (DNA): TGCGCCGACTCGCCTCCTAGACGGATTCCCTACGAGCAGTACGTC.

The table lists this clone with a few counts. This chain uses TRBV6-1 with TRBJ1-3, with a weak D call TRBD1 (6 bases). V lost 4 bases and J 1 base, leaving 14 bases between the germline ends. The CDR3 is 16 residues long. Germline-derived CDR1 and CDR2 are MNHNS and SASEGT. The CDR3 here is CASSVGAGVSGNTIYF. CDR3 DNA: TGTGCCAGCAGTGTTGGGGCAGGGGTTTCTGGAAACACCATATATTTT.

The rearrangement uses TRBV25-1 and TRBJ1-2; D ambiguous. CDR3 length: 15 residues. The germline gives CDR1 MGHDK, CDR2 SYGVNS. Trimming removed 6 bases from V and 5 bases from J, with 19 bases in between. CDR3 coding DNA: TGTGCCAGCAGGGATCCCCCTAGGGAGGGATATGGCTACACCTTC. Its protein product is CASRDPPREGYGYTF.

CDR3 bases: TGTGCCAGCAGCCTAGCAGAGACCCAGTACTTC. Translating gives CASSLAETQYF. The V call is TRBV6-2 or TRBV6-3, the J call TRBJ2-5; tentatively, D is TRBD2 (5 bases). The CDR3 covers 11 residues. Trimming left V 6 bases short and J 4 bases short, with 6 bases between. Germline V lookup: CDR1 MNHEY, CDR2 SVGEGT.

CDR3 in amino acids: CASSQSDRVSGELFF. The CDR3 region has the DNA TGTGCCAGCAGCCAGTCGGACAGGGTATCCGGGGAGCTGTTTTTT. V usage is TRBV7-3 and J usage is TRBJ2-2; 8 positions match TRBD1. V trimming: 5 bases; J trimming: 6 bases; junction bases outside the gene matches: 8. Germline V gene sequence: CDR1 SGHTA, CDR2 FQGTGA. The CDR3 has 15 residues.

The CDR3 bases are TGTGCCAGTTCCAGGGCACGCGGAACTGAAGCTTTCTTT. It codes for CASSRARGTEAFF. J is TRBJ1-1 and V is TRBV6-4; D might be TRBD1 (5 bases). There are 13 residues in the CDR3. The V and J ends lost 9 bases and 5 bases respectively, with 16 bases between them. Germline V gives CDR1 MRHNA, CDR2 SNTAGT.

V and J are TRBV4-2 and TRBJ1-5; perhaps TRBD1 as D (5 bases). V dropped 0 bases and J dropped 6 bases, with 15 bases sitting between them. The CDR3 has 16 amino acids. Germline V gene data show CDR1 as LGHNA and CDR2 as YNFKEQ. Here the CDR3 DNA reads TGTGCCAGCAGCCAAGACTTGGGACGAAAGGGTCAGCCCCAGCATTTT. Translating gives CASSQDLGRKGQPQHF.

This clone showed up just a few times. The chain uses TRBV6-5 and TRBJ1-2; TRBD1 aligns across 9 bases. Germline V gene sequence: CDR1 MNHEY, CDR2 SVGAGI. Trimming at V came to 6 bases and at J to 4 bases, leaving 6 bases not matched to a gene. There are 14 residues in the CDR3. The DNA of the CDR3 is TGTGCCAGCAGAGGGACAGGGCCGACCTATGGCTACACCTTC. Amino acids: CASRGTGPTYGYTF.

The rearrangement uses TRBV7-9 and TRBJ1-2, with 7 bases aligning to TRBD1. This CDR3 is built from 16 residues. V gave up 5 bases and J gave up 6 bases; unmatched junction bases: 15. Germline CDR1 is SEHNR and CDR2 is FQNEAQ (reference sequence). The CDR3 reads CASSLRQGVEGNGYTF. The CDR3 DNA is TGTGCCAGCAGCCTAAGACAGGGAGTAGAGGGTAATGGCTACACCTTC.

The J gene is TRBJ2-5, the V gene TRBV27; 7 bases fit TRBD1. V gave up 6 bases and J gave up 7 bases; unmatched junction bases: 14. Germline CDR1 is MNHEY and CDR2 is SMNVEV (reference sequence). This CDR3 is built from 15 residues. Here the CDR3 reads CASRTARDSLVTQYF. The CDR3 DNA is TGTGCCAGCAGGACAGCCAGGGACAGCTTGGTGACCCAGTACTTC.

V gene TRBV27 combines with J gene TRBJ2-3; 10 bases line up with TRBD2. CDR3 size: 17 residues. V dropped 0 bases and J dropped 2; count of bases not matched to a gene: 5. Germline V gene sequence: CDR1 MNHEY, CDR2 SMNVEV (reference sequence). Here the CDR3 DNA reads TGTGCCAGCAGTTTATCCCCAGCGGGAGGGCACACAGATACGCAGTATTTT. Translation gives CASSLSPAGGHTDTQYF.

The chain combines TRBV28 with TRBJ2-5; D perhaps matches TRBD1 (6 bases). The CDR3 runs to 12 residues. Germline values: CDR1 MDHEN, CDR2 SYDVKM. Trimming removed 8 bases at V and 2 bases at J, with 9 bases between. The CDR3 loop reads CASHRGQETQYF. CDR3 nucleotide sequence: TGTGCCAGCCATAGGGGGCAAGAGACCCAGTACTTC.

This chain connects TRBV6-5 to TRBJ2-7, with 8 nucleotides matching TRBD1. CDR1 MNHEY and CDR2 SVGAGI come from the germline V gene. Trimming took 5 bases from V and 1 from J; bases not matched to a gene: 4. The CDR3 covers 14 residues. For the CDR3, the DNA is TGTGCCAGCAGTAAGACAGGGGATTCCTACGAGCAGTACTTC. Its protein product is CASSKTGDSYEQYF.

The rearrangement links TRBV5-1 to TRBJ2-3, with TRBD1 as a possible D gene (7 bases). CDR1 is SGHRS and CDR2 is YFSETQ in the germline V gene. The CDR3 has 15 amino acids. Trimming stripped 4 bases from V and 0 bases from J, with 12 bases between. The CDR3 protein is CASSRGTASTDTQYF. The CDR3 DNA is TGCGCCAGCAGCCGCGGGACAGCCAGCACAGATACGCAGTATTTT.

V and J are TRBV12-3 or TRBV12-4 and TRBJ1-2; possible D gene TRBD1, 6 bases. With 7 bases removed from V and 4 bases from J, the gap between germline ends came to 13 bases. CDR3 size: 13 residues. CDR3 DNA: TGTGCCAGCAATCAGCAGGGGATCTATGGCTACACCTTC. Its protein product is CASNQQGIYGYTF.

Of note for this clone: A junction boundary mismatches the germline segment, possibly from a read error. This chain uses TRBV18 with TRBJ2-1; 10 bases line up with TRBD1. The CDR3 runs 15 residues. Germline lookup yields CDR1 KGHSH and CDR2 LQKENI. CDR3 DNA: TGTGCCAGCTCACCATTCCAAACCGGGACAGGGGTAATGCTCTTC. Translating it yields CASSPFQTGTGVMLF.

This clone was counted only a few times. The rearrangement joins TRBV4-2 to TRBJ2-7, with 12 bases matching TRBD2. The V gene end was trimmed by 1 base and the J gene end by 2 bases; junction bases not matched to a gene: 0. The germline CDR1 and CDR2 sequences are LGHNA and YNFKEQ. The length of the CDR3 is 15 residues. CDR3 sequence (DNA): TGTGCCAGCAGCCAAGGGACTAGCGGGACCTACGAGCAGTACGTC. It codes for CASSQGTSGTYEQYV.